These T cell receptor beta chains were read from a single sample in a study of PD-L1 blockade in urothelial cancer. Using immunoSEQ multiplex PCR, the repertoire was profiled, and TCRdb retains in-frame clones only, with some absent. The top ten hold 13% to 15% of the sample, which has about 43,000 clones, approximately 90% seen once. Material: PBMCs, obtained around atezolizumab (anti-PD-L1) treatment. These TCRs come from a woman aged 60-75 years with urothelial cancer. The CDR3 runs from the conserved cysteine through the conserved F or W. Each record gives: J gene, V gene, D gene, clone size, CDR3 protein, CDR3 DNA. D genes are given only for firm matches. Clone size appears in some rows only: once, few, many, or a class for an expanded clone.

TRBJ2-5,TRBV10-3,.,.,CATSVEREETQYF,TGTGCCACTTCCGTCGAGAGGGAAGAGACCCAGTACTTC
TRBJ1-4,TRBV5-4,TRBD1,.,CASSYWPLKTGGDEKLFF,TGTGCCAGCAGCTATTGGCCCCTAAAAACAGGGGGAGATGAAAAACTGTTTTTT
TRBJ2-5,TRBV7-2,TRBD2,.,CASISGPGKTQYF,TGTGCCAGCATTAGCGGGCCAGGGAAGACCCAGTACTTC
TRBJ2-3,TRBV5-1,TRBD2,.,CASSLLAGRNTDTQYF,TGCGCCAGCAGCTTGCTAGCGGGGAGAAACACAGATACGCAGTATTTT
TRBJ2-3,TRBV5-1,TRBD2,.,CASSKLATSTDTQYF,TGCGCCAGCAGCAAACTAGCGACTAGCACAGATACGCAGTATTTT
TRBJ2-1,TRBV7-2,.,.,CASSSTSLRDNEQFF,TGTGCCAGCAGCTCCACCAGTCTTCGGGACAATGAGCAGTTCTTC
TRBJ2-2,TRBV19,TRBD1,.,CASSINPGQGATGELFF,TGTGCCAGTAGTATCAATCCGGGACAGGGGGCCACCGGGGAGCTGTTTTTT
TRBJ2-7,TRBV19,TRBD1,.,CASSQQTGAEQYF,TGTGCCAGTAGTCAGCAGACAGGGGCCGAGCAGTACTTC
TRBJ1-5,TRBV28,TRBD1,few,CASSRQGDGQPQHF,TGTGCCAGCAGCCGACAGGGAGATGGTCAGCCCCAGCATTTT
TRBJ2-7,TRBV11-2,.,once,CASSLGGGPLYEQYF,TGTGCCAGCAGCTTAGGTGGAGGGCCGCTCTACGAGCAGTACTTC
TRBJ2-7,TRBV7-9,.,.,CASSPPGIEQYF,TGTGCCAGCAGTCCCCCAGGGATCGAGCAGTACTTC
TRBJ2-3,TRBV19,.,.,CTSKRLGGLPSSTDTQYF,TGTACCAGTAAGAGGTTGGGCGGGCTCCCGTCTAGCACAGATACGCAGTATTTT
TRBJ2-5,TRBV7-9,TRBD2,.,CASSLTAGGDQETQYF,TGTGCCAGCAGCTTAACAGCGGGGGGCGACCAAGAGACCCAGTACTTC
TRBJ2-3,TRBV27,TRBD2,.,CASSPIGRGADTQYF,TGTGCCAGCAGTCCCATTGGACGGGGGGCAGATACGCAGTATTTT
TRBJ2-2,TRBV14,TRBD2,.,CASAASGRRAGELFF,TGTGCCAGTGCCGCTAGCGGGAGGAGGGCCGGGGAGCTGTTTTTT
TRBJ2-2,TRBV10-3,.,.,CAIRSPVYPGEERRGELFF,TGTGCCATCAGATCCCCAGTGTATCCCGGGGAAGAGCGTAGGGGGGAGCTGTTTTTT
TRBJ2-7,TRBV7-9,.,few,CASSFSSTGENYEQYF,TGTGCCAGCAGCTTTTCTTCGACAGGAGAAAACTACGAGCAGTACTTC
TRBJ2-2,TRBV11-2,TRBD1,.,CASSLYRGNTGELFF,TGTGCCAGCAGCCTTTACAGGGGTAACACCGGGGAGCTGTTTTTT
TRBJ1-1,TRBV28,TRBD1,.,CASMRGRGNTEAFF,TGTGCCAGCATGAGGGGGCGGGGGAACACTGAAGCTTTCTTT
TRBJ1-1,TRBV10-3,TRBD1,.,CAISEGGGGWTEAFF,TGTGCCATCAGTGAGGGCGGAGGGGGCTGGACTGAAGCTTTCTTT
TRBJ1-5,TRBV19,.,.,CASSIRDSNQPQHF,TGTGCCAGTAGTATCCGGGATAGCAATCAGCCCCAGCATTTT
TRBJ2-4,TRBV5-4,TRBD1,once,CASSTMTGGNNIQYF,TGTGCCAGCAGCACTATGACAGGGGGCAATAACATTCAGTACTTC
TRBJ2-2,TRBV7-2,TRBD2,few,CAGEAGEAGELFF,TGTGCCGGGGAAGCGGGAGAGGCCGGGGAGCTGTTTTTT
TRBJ1-5,TRBV18,.,.,CASSPPGSGNQPQHF,TGTGCCAGCTCACCACCCGGGTCGGGCAATCAGCCCCAGCATTTT
TRBJ2-5,TRBV12-1,.,.,CASSFLETQYF,TGTGCCAGCAGCTTTCTGGAGACCCAGTACTTC